The 20 T cell receptor beta chains in this list originate from one sample, sequenced in a study of blood T cell repertoires in COVID-19. TCRdb keeps only in-frame clones here, not all; method: immunoSEQ multiplex PCR. The data hold over 250,000 clones, with approximately 90% observed a single time. Material: PBMCs or T cells enriched from blood (not recorded which). These TCRs come from a woman under 30 who had recovered from COVID-19.

This chain connects TRBV5-4 to TRBJ2-7, with 9 bases lining up with TRBD2. Germline V gene lookup returns CDR1 SGHNT and CDR2 YYREEE (reference sequence). This CDR3 contains 14 residues. Trimming cost V 5 bases and J 3 bases; bases outside gene matches: 6. CDR3 sequence: CASRPAGGNYEQYF. CDR3 sequence (DNA): TGTGCCAGCAGACCAGCGGGAGGAAACTACGAGCAGTACTTC.

The chain links TRBV19 to TRBJ1-2; D remains unclear. The germline CDR1 and CDR2 sequences are LNHDA and SQIVND (reference sequence). V lost 5 bases and J lost 5, with 12 bases in between. This CDR3 has 13 amino acids. The CDR3 protein is CASSPPETYGYTF. CDR3 DNA: TGTGCCAGTAGTCCCCCGGAGACTTATGGCTACACCTTC.

The chain recombines TRBV12-3 or TRBV12-4 with TRBJ2-1; D might be TRBD2 (6 bases). Trimming shortened V by 1 base and J by 12 bases, and 10 bases separated the two germline ends. This CDR3 has 12 residues. In nucleotides, the CDR3 is TGTGCCAGCAGTTTAGTGGCTAGCGCGCAGTTCTTC. Translation gives CASSLVASAQFF.

This chain joins TRBV20-1 and TRBJ1-4; 7 bases map to TRBD1. The CDR3 runs to 13 residues. V was pared by 3 bases and J by 6 bases, with 4 bases of the junction left unmatched. Looked up from germline, CDR1 is DFQATT and CDR2 is SNEGSKA (reference sequence). The CDR3 loop is CSASGQGDEKLFF. The CDR3 region has the DNA TGCAGTGCTAGTGGCCAGGGGGATGAAAAACTGTTTTTT.

J is TRBJ2-5 and V is TRBV7-2; 8 bases fit TRBD2. Per the germline V gene, CDR1 is SGHTA and CDR2 is FQGNSA. The junction had 11 bases not matched to a gene; V was cut back by 9 bases and J by 5 bases. The CDR3 runs to 14 residues. The CDR3 reads CASGRGGGSETQYF. CDR3 DNA: TGTGCCAGTGGTCGGGGGGGCGGTTCGGAGACCCAGTACTTC.

This clone was counted a single time. The chain recombines TRBV5-1 with TRBJ1-1; TRBD1 matches 9 bases. Germline-derived CDR1 and CDR2 are SGHRS and YFSETQ. There are 16 residues in the CDR3. The V segment lost 3 bases and the J segment 0 bases; nucleotides outside the gene matches: 6. The CDR3 sequence is CASSSGQGGMNTEAFF. The CDR3 DNA reads as TGCGCCAGCAGCTCGGGACAGGGAGGGATGAACACTGAAGCTTTCTTT.

The CDR3 is CASSYSRTGGYTF. DNA for the CDR3: TGTGCCAGCAGTTACTCGAGGACAGGGGGCTACACCTTC. This chain links TRBV6-2 or TRBV6-3 with TRBJ1-2, with TRBD1 matching over 8 bases. This CDR3 is 13 amino acids long. The ends lost 0 bases at V and 8 bases at J; junction bases unmatched: 2. CDR1 and CDR2 from the germline V gene are MNHEY and SVGEGT.

The chain employs TRBV27 and TRBJ2-7, with 8 bases that match TRBD2. Germline V gene data show CDR1 as MNHEY and CDR2 as SMNVEV (reference sequence). V shed 3 bases and J 5 bases; nucleotides not matched to a gene: 9. The length of the CDR3 is 15 residues. The CDR3 spells CASSLPGGKGHEQYF. Here the CDR3 DNA reads TGTGCCAGCAGTTTGCCGGGGGGGAAGGGGCACGAGCAGTACTTC.

In this sample, this clone turned up once. The chain has TRBV7-8 and TRBJ2-3; 11 bases align to TRBD2. CDR1 SGHVS and CDR2 FQNEAQ come from the germline V gene. The ends lost 5 bases at V and 3 bases at J; junction bases unmatched: 10. The CDR3 runs 17 residues. The CDR3 sequence is CASSQYWTSGWTDTQYF. The CDR3 nucleotides are TGTGCCAGCAGCCAGTACTGGACTAGCGGGTGGACAGATACGCAGTATTTT.

The genes are TRBV18 and TRBJ1-1; D gene unclear. Trimming took off 1 base at V and 5 bases at J, with 14 bases between the two ends. The germline V gene encodes CDR1 KGHSH and CDR2 LQKENI. The CDR3 sequence is 15 residues long. The CDR3 reads CASSPLLQRQTEAFF. The CDR3 DNA reads as TGTGCCAGCTCACCACTTTTGCAGAGGCAAACTGAAGCTTTCTTT.

The chain carries TRBV27 and TRBJ2-7; D is uncertain. The CDR3 has 11 residues. Germline-derived CDR1 and CDR2 are MNHEY and SMNVEV (reference sequence). Trimming left V 4 bases short and J 3 bases short, with 4 bases between. The DNA for the CDR3 is TGTGCCAGCAGTTCATTCTACGAGCAGTACTTC. This codes for CASSSFYEQYF.

This chain links TRBV3-1 (or the pseudogene TRBV3-2) with TRBJ2-6, with 8 bases fitting TRBD2. CDR3 length: 18 residues. Germline V CDR1 and CDR2: LGHDT, YNNKEL (reference sequence). The V and J ends lost 0 bases and 1 base, in that order; junction bases with no gene match: 5. The CDR3 sequence: CASSQDFAGGSGANVLTF. The CDR3 DNA follows: TGTGCCAGCAGCCAAGATTTCGCGGGAGGATCTGGGGCCAACGTCCTGACTTTC.

The CDR3 spells CASSRRGHQTRSYEQYF. CDR3 DNA: TGTGCCAGTAGTCGCCGGGGACACCAAACGCGTTCCTACGAGCAGTACTTC. The V gene is TRBV19, the J gene TRBJ2-7; tentatively, D is TRBD1 (6 bases). This CDR3 spans 17 amino acids. Germline values: CDR1 LNHDA, CDR2 SQIVND (reference sequence). V was shortened by 5 bases and J by 1 base, with 21 bases between the two germline ends.

The chain links TRBV28 to TRBJ2-7; 10 positions agree with TRBD2. Germline V gene data show CDR1 as MDHEN and CDR2 as SYDVKM. V dropped 3 bases and J dropped 6; count of bases not matched to a gene: 14. CDR3 length: 17 residues. CDR3 amino acids: CASSLAGILAGYIEQYF. The CDR3, as DNA: TGTGCCAGCAGTTTGGCGGGAATACTAGCGGGGTACATCGAGCAGTACTTC.

V usage is TRBV20-1 and J usage is TRBJ2-1, with 9 positions matching TRBD2. The CDR3 covers 18 residues. With V trimmed by 3 bases and J by 0 bases, 12 bases remained unmatched. Looked up from germline, CDR1 is DFQATT and CDR2 is SNEGSKA (reference sequence). In DNA form, the CDR3 reads TGCAGTGCTAGTTCAGGGAATAGCGGGAGTAGCTCCTACAATGAGCAGTTCTTC. Amino acids: CSASSGNSGSSSYNEQFF.

The V call is TRBV7-6, the J call TRBJ2-3, with 7 nucleotides matching TRBD1. The CDR3 has 13 residues. V lost 5 bases to trimming and J lost 4 bases; unmatched junction nucleotides: 3. CDR1 SGHVS and CDR2 FNYEAQ come from the germline V gene. CDR3 loop: CASSGDRADTQYF. The CDR3 bases are TGTGCCAGCAGCGGAGACAGGGCAGATACGCAGTATTTT.

The chain uses TRBV4-1 and TRBJ1-1; D is ambiguous. V was clipped by 2 bases and J by 6 bases, with 22 bases between them. The germline CDR1 and CDR2 sequences are MGHRA and YSYEKL. The CDR3 extends over 17 amino acids. The CDR3 protein is CASSQTPSRAASAEAFF. CDR3 sequence (DNA): TGCGCCAGCAGCCAAACTCCTTCAAGGGCGGCTAGCGCTGAAGCTTTCTTT.

This chain uses TRBV10-3 with TRBJ1-2, with D perhaps matching TRBD1 (6 bases). In germline, CDR1 is ENHRY, CDR2 SYGVKD. This CDR3 has 18 amino acids. Trimming cost V 5 bases and J 6 bases, with 28 bases left between them. The CDR3 protein is CAISQTGDRSVFTHGYTF. The CDR3 region has the DNA TGTGCCATCAGTCAGACGGGCGACAGGTCGGTCTTTACCCATGGCTACACCTTC.

V usage is TRBV18 and J usage is TRBJ1-5; no clear D. This CDR3 region has 17 residues. Trimming removed 2 bases from V and 4 bases from J, with 18 bases in between. Per the germline V gene, CDR1 is KGHSH and CDR2 is LQKENI. CDR3 bases: TGTGCCAGCTCACCAATGTACGAGCTTAGTCATAATCAGCCCCAGCATTTT. This encodes CASSPMYELSHNQPQHF.

The chain employs TRBV4-3 and TRBJ1-2; possibly TRBD1 for D (5 bases). The germline V gene encodes CDR1 LGHNA and CDR2 YSLEER. Trimming removed 0 bases from V and 4 bases from J, with 15 bases in between. The CDR3 length is 16 residues. As DNA, the CDR3 is TGCGCCAGCAGCCAAGATTCCCCAACAGGTATCTATGGCTACACCTTC. Translation gives CASSQDSPTGIYGYTF.